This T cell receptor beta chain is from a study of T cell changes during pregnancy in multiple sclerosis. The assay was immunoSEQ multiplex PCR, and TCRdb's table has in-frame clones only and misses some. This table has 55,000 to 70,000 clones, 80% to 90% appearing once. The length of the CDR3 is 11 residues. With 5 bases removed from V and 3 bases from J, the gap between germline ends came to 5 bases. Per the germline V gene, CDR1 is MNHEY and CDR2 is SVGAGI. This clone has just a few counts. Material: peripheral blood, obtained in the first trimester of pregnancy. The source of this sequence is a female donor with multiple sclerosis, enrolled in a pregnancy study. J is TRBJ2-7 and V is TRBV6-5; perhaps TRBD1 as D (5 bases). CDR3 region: CASSRGYEQYF. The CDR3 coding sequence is TGTGCCAGCAGTAGGGGCTACGAGCAGTACTTC.